This T cell receptor (beta chain) was captured by sequencing in a study of blood T cell repertoires in COVID-19. Individuals drawn from approximately 26 US areas were about 18 to 89 years old. Cohort 3 recovery required two negative PCRs, clearance, or symptom resolution. This CDR3 has 15 residues. Germline V CDR1 and CDR2: SNHLY, FYNNEI. The ends lost 5 bases at V and 7 bases at J; junction bases unmatched: 7. Profiled with immunoSEQ multiplex PCR; TCRdb holds only in-frame clones, not every one. The sample includes about 140,000 clones, about three quarters of them seen just once. Sequencing input: PBMCs or T cells enriched from blood (not recorded which). The chain couples TRBV2 to TRBJ1-4; 10 nucleotides agree with TRBD1. The origin of this receptor is a woman aged 45 to 65 who had recovered from COVID-19. This chain's CDR3 is CASSLDRGHGEKLFF. The CDR3 DNA reads TGTGCCAGCAGTCTCGACAGGGGGCATGGTGAAAAACTGTTTTTT.